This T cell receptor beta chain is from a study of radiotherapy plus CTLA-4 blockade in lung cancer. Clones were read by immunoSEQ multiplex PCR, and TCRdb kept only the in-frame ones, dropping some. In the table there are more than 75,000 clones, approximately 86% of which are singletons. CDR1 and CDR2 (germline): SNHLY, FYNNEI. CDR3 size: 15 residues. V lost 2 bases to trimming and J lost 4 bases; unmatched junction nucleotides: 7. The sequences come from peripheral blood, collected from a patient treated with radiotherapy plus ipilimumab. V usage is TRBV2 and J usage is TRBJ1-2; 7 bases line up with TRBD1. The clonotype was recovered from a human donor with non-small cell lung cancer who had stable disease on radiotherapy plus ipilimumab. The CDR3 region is CASSEPAGGSYGYTF. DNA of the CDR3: TGTGCCAGCAGTGAACCGGCAGGGGGAAGCTATGGCTACACCTTC.